Listed here are 14 T cell receptor beta chains from one sample, sequenced in a study of cytotoxic CD8 clonotypes in ibrutinib-treated CLL. Assay: immunoSEQ multiplex PCR; the TCRdb copy retains only in-frame clones and omits some. The sample lists more than 7,500 clones, around 80% occurring once. Sequencing used PBMCs, obtained before ibrutinib treatment. These receptors were taken from a human donor with chronic lymphocytic leukemia.

V usage is TRBV5-4 and J usage is TRBJ1-6, with D perhaps matching TRBD1 (5 bases). Trimming took 0 bases from V and 6 from J, leaving 10 bases between them. Germline V gene data show CDR1 as SGHNT and CDR2 as YYREEE (reference sequence). The CDR3 runs 15 residues. The CDR3 reads CASSLVAGLNSPLHF. In DNA, the CDR3 is TGTGCCAGCAGCTTGGTGGCAGGGCTTAATTCACCCCTCCACTTT.

V and J are TRBV28 and TRBJ1-4; the match to TRBD1 covers 9 bases. Germline values: CDR1 MDHEN, CDR2 SYDVKM. After removal of 7 bases from V and 8 bases from J, the junction contained 8 bases not matched to a gene. The CDR3 runs 14 residues. CDR3 coding DNA: TGTGCCAGCACCGGGACAGGGTTGGGGGAAAAACTGTTTTTT. It yields the protein CASTGTGLGEKLFF. Drawing the rest from reference TRBV28 and TRBJ1-4, the complete variable domain is DVKVTQSSRYLVKRTGEKVFLECVQDMDHENMFWYRQDPGLGLRLIYFSYDVKMKEKGDIPEGYSVSREKKERFSLILESASTNQTSMYLCASTGTGLGEKLFFGSGTQLSVL.

This chain links TRBV4-2 with TRBJ2-3; D may be TRBD2 (5 bases). This CDR3 is built from 15 residues. Trimming cost V 4 bases and J 0 bases, with 11 bases left between them. Germline values: CDR1 LGHNA, CDR2 YNFKEQ. CDR3 nucleotide sequence: TGTGCCAGCAGCCGAGGAGGCTCTAGCACAGATACGCAGTATTTT. Translation: CASSRGGSSTDTQYF.

This chain's CDR3 is CASTGRPIFAFF. In DNA form, the CDR3 reads TGTGCCAGCACTGGACGGCCGATTTTTGCTTTCTTT. The chain couples TRBV2 to TRBJ1-1; D is unresolved. Germline loops: CDR1 SNHLY, CDR2 FYNNEI. V lost 7 bases and J lost 11, with 17 bases in between. The CDR3 loop spans 12 amino acids.

The V and J genes are TRBV18 and TRBJ1-2; possibly TRBD1 for D (6 bases). Germline-derived CDR1 and CDR2 are KGHSH and LQKENI. The length of the CDR3 is 16 residues. V lost 0 bases to trimming and J lost 6 bases, with 17 bases between them. CDR3 nucleotide sequence: TGTGCCAGCTCACCACCGGGGGGGGCAGAAGGAAATGGCTACACCTTC. Its translation: CASSPPGGAEGNGYTF. The full variable domain, rest sourced from reference TRBV18 and TRBJ1-2, is NAGVMQNPRHLVRRRGQEARLRCSPMKGHSHVYWYRQLPEEGLKFMVYLQKENIIDESGMPKERFSAEFPKEGPSILRIQQVVRGDSAAYFCASSPPGGAEGNGYTFGSGTRLTVV.

This clone was found once. Here the CDR3 DNA reads TGCGCCAGCAGCCAAAGGGCGGGACCCGTCCACGACAATGAGCAGTTCTTC. Translating gives CASSQRAGPVHDNEQFF. The chain has TRBV4-3 and TRBJ2-1; perhaps TRBD2 as D (6 bases). CDR1 is LGHNA and CDR2 is YSLEER in the germline V gene. With 2 bases removed from V and 5 bases from J, the gap between germline ends came to 19 bases. The CDR3 spans 17 residues.

The chain's CDR3 is CASSSGQGANTEAFF. In nucleotides, the CDR3 is TGTGCCAGCAGTTCGGGACAGGGGGCGAACACTGAAGCTTTCTTT. This chain uses TRBV6-5 with TRBJ1-1; 12 nucleotides align to TRBD1. V lost 4 bases, J lost 1 base, and 1 base stayed unmatched. Germline loops: CDR1 MNHEY, CDR2 SVGAGI. This CDR3 contains 15 residues.

V usage is TRBV29-1 and J usage is TRBJ1-1, with D uncertain. Germline CDR1 is SQVTM and CDR2 is ANQGSEA. V was trimmed by 6 bases and J by 3 bases, leaving 17 bases between them. The CDR3 has 14 amino acids. CDR3 coding DNA: TGCAGCGTCGTGGACCCCGGAGGGTACACTGAAGCTTTCTTT. It specifies CSVVDPGGYTEAFF.

This chain connects TRBV5-5 to TRBJ2-7; D is possibly TRBD1 (6 bases). This CDR3 is 15 amino acids long. V dropped 4 bases and J dropped 0 bases, with 14 bases sitting between them. Germline CDR1 is SGHKS and CDR2 is YYEKEE (reference sequence). The CDR3 bases are TGTGCCAGCAGCCGACAGGTCCCCAACTCCTACGAGCAGTACTTC. Translated: CASSRQVPNSYEQYF. Full variable domain (remainder filled in from reference TRBV5-5 and TRBJ2-7): DAGVTQSPTHLIKTRGQQVTLRCSPISGHKSVSWYQQVLGQGPQFIFQYYEKEERGRGNFPDRFSARQFPNYSSELNVNALLLGDSALYLCASSRQVPNSYEQYFGPGTRLTVT.

The V and J genes are TRBV6-1 and TRBJ1-1; D not certain. The CDR3 is made up of 13 amino acids. V lost 1 base, J lost 9 bases, and 12 bases lay in between. Per germline, CDR1 MNHNS and CDR2 SASEGT. The CDR3 spells CASSEELSGQAFF. The DNA for the CDR3 is TGTGCCAGCAGTGAAGAACTGTCGGGTCAAGCTTTCTTT.

V and J are TRBV13 and TRBJ1-3; 10 bases are a match to TRBD1. V shed 7 bases and J 2 bases; nucleotides not matched to a gene: 2. Germline CDR1 reads PRHDT; CDR2 reads FYEKMQ (reference sequence). CDR3 size: 14 residues. The CDR3, as DNA: TGTGCCAGCACTGACAGGGGGCCTGGAAACACCATATATTTT. Amino acids: CASTDRGPGNTIYF.

This clone was detected a few times. The V call is TRBV11-3, the J call TRBJ2-3, with D hard to call. Germline lookup yields CDR1 SGHNT and CDR2 YENEEA. Trimming cost V 1 base and J 2 bases, with 10 bases left between them. The CDR3 is 15 residues long. In nucleotides, the CDR3 is TGTGCCAGCAGCTTAGGTCCTAGTCCCACAGATACGCAGTATTTT. Translating it yields CASSLGPSPTDTQYF.

The chain employs TRBV28 and TRBJ1-1, with D possibly matching TRBD1 (5 bases). Germline values: CDR1 MDHEN, CDR2 SYDVKM. The CDR3 consists of 13 residues. V lost 3 bases, J lost 4 bases, and 9 bases lay in between. For the CDR3, the DNA is TGTGCCAGCAGTTTCAATGGGGGCACTGAAGCTTTCTTT. Its translation is CASSFNGGTEAFF.

The rearrangement joins TRBV13 to TRBJ2-7; 14 bases match TRBD2. Germline V gene lookup returns CDR1 PRHDT and CDR2 FYEKMQ (reference sequence). This CDR3 is 15 amino acids long. The V gene end was trimmed by 4 bases and the J gene end by 4 bases; junction bases not matched to a gene: 3. CDR3: CASSSRLAGGYEQYF. The CDR3 DNA reads TGTGCCAGCAGCTCCCGACTAGCGGGAGGGTACGAGCAGTACTTC. The full variable domain, with the rest looked up from reference TRBV13 and TRBJ2-7, is AAGVIQSPRHLIKEKRETATLKCYPIPRHDTVYWYQQGPGQDPQFLISFYEKMQSDKGSIPDRFSAQQFSDYHSELNMSSLELGDSALYFCASSSRLAGGYEQYFGPGTRLTVT.